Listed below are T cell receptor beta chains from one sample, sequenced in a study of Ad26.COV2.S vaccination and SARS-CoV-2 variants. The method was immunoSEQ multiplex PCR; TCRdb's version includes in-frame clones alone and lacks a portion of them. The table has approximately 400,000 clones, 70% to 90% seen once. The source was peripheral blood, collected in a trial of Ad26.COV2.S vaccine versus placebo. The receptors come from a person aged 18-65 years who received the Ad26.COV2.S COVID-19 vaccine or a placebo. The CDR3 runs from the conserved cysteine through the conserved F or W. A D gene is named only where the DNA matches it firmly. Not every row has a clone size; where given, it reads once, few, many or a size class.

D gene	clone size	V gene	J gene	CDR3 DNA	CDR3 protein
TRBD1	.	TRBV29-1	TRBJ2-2	TGCAGCGTCCAAACAGGGGGCGCGGGCGGGGAGCTGTTTTTT	CSVQTGGAGGELFF
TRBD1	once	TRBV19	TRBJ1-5	TGTGCCAGTAGTATAAGCACAGGGGCGGAGGTCAATCAGCCCCAGCATTTT	CASSISTGAEVNQPQHF
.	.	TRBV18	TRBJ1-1	TGTGCCAGCTCACCGCCAATGGACAGTCACACTGAAGCTTTCTTT	CASSPPMDSHTEAFF
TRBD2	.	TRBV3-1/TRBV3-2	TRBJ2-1	TGTGCCAGCAGGTCACTAGCGGGAGCTGGCAATGAGCAGTTCTTC	CASRSLAGAGNEQFF
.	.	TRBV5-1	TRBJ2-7	TGCGCCAGCAGCTTGTCACAGGGCTCCTACGAGCAGTACTTC	CASSLSQGSYEQYF
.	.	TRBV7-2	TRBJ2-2	TGTGCCAGCAGCTTAGTAGGGGCGGGCACCGGGGAGCTGTTTTTT	CASSLVGAGTGELFF
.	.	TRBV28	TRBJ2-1	TGTGCCAGCAGTTTCCGCTACAATGAGCAGTTCTTC	CASSFRYNEQFF
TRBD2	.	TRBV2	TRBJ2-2	TGTGCCAGCAGTGAGGGACTAGCGGGACCGACCGGGGAGCTGTTTTTT	CASSEGLAGPTGELFF
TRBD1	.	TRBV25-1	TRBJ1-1	TGTGCCAGCAGTGTTACCGGACAGGGGAGGGTTGTGAACACTGAAGCTTTCTTT	CASSVTGQGRVVNTEAFF
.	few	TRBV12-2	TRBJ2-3	TGTGCAAGTCGCTCCAACCACAGAGAGGGGTCAGGGGGCCATACGCAGTATTTT	CASRSNHREGSGGHTQYF
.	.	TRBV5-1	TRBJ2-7	TGCGCCAGCAGCTTGGGCGCCGCCTACGAGCAGTACTTC	CASSLGAAYEQYF
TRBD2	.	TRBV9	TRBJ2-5	TGTGCCAGCAGCGCCCTACAGGGAGCGGGAGTAGAGACCCAGTACTTC	CASSALQGAGVETQYF
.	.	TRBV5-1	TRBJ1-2	TGCGCCAGCAGCCTCCAACAGGGTATCTATGGCTACACCTTC	CASSLQQGIYGYTF
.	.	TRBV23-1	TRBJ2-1	TGCGCCAGCAGTCAACCAGACCACTACAATGAGCAGTTCTTC	CASSQPDHYNEQFF
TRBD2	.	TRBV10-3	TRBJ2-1	TGTGCCATCAGTGAGCCACCCGGGACTAGCGGGACGCGTTGGGGAAATGAGCAGTTCTTC	CAISEPPGTSGTRWGNEQFF
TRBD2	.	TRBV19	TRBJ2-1	TGTGCCAGTAGACTAGCGGGAGGGGGGAATGAGCAGTTCTTC	CASRLAGGGNEQFF
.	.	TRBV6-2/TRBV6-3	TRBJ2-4	TGTGCCAGCAGTCGACAGGACAAAAACATTCAGTACTTC	CASSRQDKNIQYF
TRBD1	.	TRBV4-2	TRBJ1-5	TGTGCCAGCAGCCAAGGGACAGGGGAACAGCCCCAGCATTTT	CASSQGTGEQPQHF
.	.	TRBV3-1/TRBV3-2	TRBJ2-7	TGTGCCAGCAGCCAAGACCGAAGCTCCTACGAGCAGTACTTC	CASSQDRSSYEQYF
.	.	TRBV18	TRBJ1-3	TGTGCCAGCTCCTCGACGGATGACTCTGGAAACACCATATATTTT	CASSSTDDSGNTIYF
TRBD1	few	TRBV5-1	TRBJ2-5	TGCGCCAGCAGCTTTACGGGGACAGAAAAAGAGACCCAGTACTTC	CASSFTGTEKETQYF
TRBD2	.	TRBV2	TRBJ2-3	TGTGCCAGCATTGGAGCTAGCGGGAGCCCTCAGCGGGATACGCAGTATTTT	CASIGASGSPQRDTQYF
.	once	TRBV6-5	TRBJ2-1	TGTGCCAGCAGCAGGGGGGGGATGGAGCAGTTCTTC	CASSRGGMEQFF
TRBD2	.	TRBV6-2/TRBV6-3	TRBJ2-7	TGTGCCAGCAGTCCCGGGGGGACTAGCGGATTTTTC	CASSPGGTSGFF
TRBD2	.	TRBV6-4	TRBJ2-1	TGTGCCAGCAGTGCCGCCGGGACTAGGGGGGATGAGCAGTTCTTC	CASSAAGTRGDEQFF
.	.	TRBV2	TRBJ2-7	TGTGCCAGCAGTGAATTCGGCCTCGGGGCAGGGAGCTACGAGCAGTACTTC	CASSEFGLGAGSYEQYF